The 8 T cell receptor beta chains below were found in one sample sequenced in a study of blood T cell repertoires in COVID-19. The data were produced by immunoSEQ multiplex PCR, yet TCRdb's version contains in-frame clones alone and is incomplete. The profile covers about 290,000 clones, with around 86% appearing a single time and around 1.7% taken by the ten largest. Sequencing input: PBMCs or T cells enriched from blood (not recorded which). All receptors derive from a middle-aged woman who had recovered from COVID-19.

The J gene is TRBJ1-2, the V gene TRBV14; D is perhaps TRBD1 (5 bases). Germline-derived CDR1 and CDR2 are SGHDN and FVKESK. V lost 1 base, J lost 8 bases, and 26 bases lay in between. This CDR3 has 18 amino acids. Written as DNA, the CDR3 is TGTGCCAGCAGCCAAGCGGGAGCGACAGTCTCTTCGCGTGGGGGCTACACCTTC. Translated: CASSQAGATVSSRGGYTF.

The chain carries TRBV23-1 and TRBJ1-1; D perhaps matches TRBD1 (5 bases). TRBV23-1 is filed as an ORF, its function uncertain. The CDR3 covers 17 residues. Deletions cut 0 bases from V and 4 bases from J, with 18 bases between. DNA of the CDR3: TGCGCCAGCAGTCAATCTTTCGGGAGCGGGGGTAGCACTGAAGCTTTCTTT. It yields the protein CASSQSFGSGGSTEAFF.

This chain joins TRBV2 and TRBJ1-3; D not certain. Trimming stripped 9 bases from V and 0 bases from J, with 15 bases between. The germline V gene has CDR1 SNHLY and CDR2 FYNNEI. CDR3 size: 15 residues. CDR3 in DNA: TGTGCCAGTCTCCTAGCCCGTACCTCTGGAAACACCATATATTTT. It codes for CASLLARTSGNTIYF. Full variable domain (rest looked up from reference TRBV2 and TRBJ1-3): EPEVTQTPSHQVTQMGQEVILRCVPISNHLYFYWYRQILGQKVEFLVSFYNNEISEKSEIFDDQFSVERPDGSNFTLKIRSTKLEDSAMYFCASLLARTSGNTIYFGEGSWLTVV.

As DNA, the CDR3 is TGTGCCACCACCCTGCGGCGGTTCGGGTTCGGCTATGGCTACACCTTC. Residues: CATTLRRFGFGYGYTF. This rearrangement joins TRBV2 to TRBJ1-2; D is unclear. CDR3 length: 16 amino acids. CDR1 SNHLY and CDR2 FYNNEI come from the germline V gene. Trimming pared 10 bases from V and 4 bases from J, leaving 25 bases between.

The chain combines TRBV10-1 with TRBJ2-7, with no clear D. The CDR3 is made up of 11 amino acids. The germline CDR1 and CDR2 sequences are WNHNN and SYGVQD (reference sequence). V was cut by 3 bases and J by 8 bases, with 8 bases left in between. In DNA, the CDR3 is TGCGCCAGCAGTGAAAGAGCCCAGCAGTACTTC. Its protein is CASSERAQQYF.

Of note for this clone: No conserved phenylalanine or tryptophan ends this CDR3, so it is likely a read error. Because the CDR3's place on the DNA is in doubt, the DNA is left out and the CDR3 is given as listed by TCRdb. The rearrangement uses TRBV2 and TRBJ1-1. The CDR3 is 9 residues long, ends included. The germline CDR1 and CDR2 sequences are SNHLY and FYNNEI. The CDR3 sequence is CASGGYGTY.

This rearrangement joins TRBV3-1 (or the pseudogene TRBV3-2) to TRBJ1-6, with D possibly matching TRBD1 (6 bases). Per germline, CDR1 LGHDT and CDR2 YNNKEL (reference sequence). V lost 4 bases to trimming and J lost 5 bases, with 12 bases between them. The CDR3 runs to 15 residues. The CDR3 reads CASSPKGTNNSPLHF. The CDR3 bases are TGTGCCAGCAGCCCCAAGGGGACAAATAATTCACCCCTCCACTTT.

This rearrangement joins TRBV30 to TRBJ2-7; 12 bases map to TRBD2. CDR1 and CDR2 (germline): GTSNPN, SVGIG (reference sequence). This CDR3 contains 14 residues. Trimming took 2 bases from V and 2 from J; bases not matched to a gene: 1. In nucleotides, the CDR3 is TGTGCCTGGAGTTGGACTAGCGGGACCTACGAGCAGTACTTC. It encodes CAWSWTSGTYEQYF. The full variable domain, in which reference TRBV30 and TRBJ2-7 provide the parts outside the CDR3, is SQTIHQWPATLVQPVGSPLSLECTVEGTSNPNLYWYRQAAGRGLQLLFYSVGIGQISSEVPQNLSASRPQDRQFILSSKKLLLSDSGFYLCAWSWTSGTYEQYFGPGTRLTVT.